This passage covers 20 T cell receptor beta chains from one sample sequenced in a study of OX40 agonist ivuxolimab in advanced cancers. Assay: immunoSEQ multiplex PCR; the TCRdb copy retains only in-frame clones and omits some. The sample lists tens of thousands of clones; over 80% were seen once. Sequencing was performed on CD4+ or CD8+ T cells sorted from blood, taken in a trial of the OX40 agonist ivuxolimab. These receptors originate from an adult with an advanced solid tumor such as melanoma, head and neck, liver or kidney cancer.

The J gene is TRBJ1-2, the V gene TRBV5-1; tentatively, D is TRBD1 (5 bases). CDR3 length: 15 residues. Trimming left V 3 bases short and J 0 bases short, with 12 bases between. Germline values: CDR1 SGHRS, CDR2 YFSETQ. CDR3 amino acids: CASSYGDLANYGYTF. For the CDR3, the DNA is TGCGCCAGCAGCTACGGGGACTTAGCTAACTATGGCTACACCTTC.

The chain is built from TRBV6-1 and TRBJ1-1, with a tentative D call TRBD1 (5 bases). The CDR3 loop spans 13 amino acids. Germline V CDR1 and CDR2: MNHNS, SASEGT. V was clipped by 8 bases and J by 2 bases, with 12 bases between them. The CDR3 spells CASRATVNTEAFF. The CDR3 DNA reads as TGTGCCAGCCGGGCGACAGTTAACACTGAAGCTTTCTTT.

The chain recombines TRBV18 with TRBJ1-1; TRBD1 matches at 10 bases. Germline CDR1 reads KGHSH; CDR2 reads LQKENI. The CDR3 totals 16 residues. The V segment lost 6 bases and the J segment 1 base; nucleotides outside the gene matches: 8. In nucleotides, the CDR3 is TGTGCCAGCTCGCGGGGACAGGGGCGACCGAACACTGAAGCTTTCTTT. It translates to CASSRGQGRPNTEAFF.

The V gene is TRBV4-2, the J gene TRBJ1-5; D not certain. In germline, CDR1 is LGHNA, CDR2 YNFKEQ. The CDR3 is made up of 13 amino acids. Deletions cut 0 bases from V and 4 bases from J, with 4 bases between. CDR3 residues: CASSQDANQPQHF. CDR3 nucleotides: TGTGCCAGCAGCCAAGATGCGAATCAGCCCCAGCATTTT.

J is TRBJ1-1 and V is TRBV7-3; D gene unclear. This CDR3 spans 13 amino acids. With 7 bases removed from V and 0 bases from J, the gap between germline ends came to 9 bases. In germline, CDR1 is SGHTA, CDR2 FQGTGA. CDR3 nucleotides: TGTGCCAGCAAGGACGGATTGAACACTGAAGCTTTCTTT. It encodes CASKDGLNTEAFF.

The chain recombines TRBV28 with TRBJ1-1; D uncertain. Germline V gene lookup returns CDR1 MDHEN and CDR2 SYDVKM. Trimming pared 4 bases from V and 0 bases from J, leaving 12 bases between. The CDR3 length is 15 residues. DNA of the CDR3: TGTGCCAGCAGTTCCGACCTACTCTTGAACACTGAAGCTTTCTTT. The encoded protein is CASSSDLLLNTEAFF.

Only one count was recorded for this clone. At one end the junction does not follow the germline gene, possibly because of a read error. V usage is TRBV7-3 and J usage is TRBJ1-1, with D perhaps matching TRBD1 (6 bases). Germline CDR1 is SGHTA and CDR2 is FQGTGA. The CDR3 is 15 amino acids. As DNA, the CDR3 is TGTGCCAGCAGTTTAACCCCGGGGGCGGATACTGAAGCTTTCTTT. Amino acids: CASSLTPGADTEAFF.

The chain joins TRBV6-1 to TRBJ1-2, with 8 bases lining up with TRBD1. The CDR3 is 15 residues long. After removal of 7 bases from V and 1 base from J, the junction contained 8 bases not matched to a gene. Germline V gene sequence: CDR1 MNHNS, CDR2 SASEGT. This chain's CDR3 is CASNTIGQGNYGYTF. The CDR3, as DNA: TGTGCCAGCAATACCATTGGACAGGGTAACTATGGCTACACCTTC.

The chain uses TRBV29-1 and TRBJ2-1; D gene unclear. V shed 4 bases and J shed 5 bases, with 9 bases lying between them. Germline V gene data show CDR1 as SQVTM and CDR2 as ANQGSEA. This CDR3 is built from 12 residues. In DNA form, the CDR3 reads TGCAGCGTTGGCGGCGGAGACAATGAGCAGTTCTTC. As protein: CSVGGGDNEQFF.

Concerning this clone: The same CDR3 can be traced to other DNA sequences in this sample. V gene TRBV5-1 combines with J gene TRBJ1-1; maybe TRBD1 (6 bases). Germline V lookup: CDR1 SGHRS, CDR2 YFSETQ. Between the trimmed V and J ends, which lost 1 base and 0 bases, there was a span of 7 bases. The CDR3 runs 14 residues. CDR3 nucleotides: TGCGCCAGCAGCTTGACAGGGTTGAACACTGAAGCTTTCTTT. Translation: CASSLTGLNTEAFF.

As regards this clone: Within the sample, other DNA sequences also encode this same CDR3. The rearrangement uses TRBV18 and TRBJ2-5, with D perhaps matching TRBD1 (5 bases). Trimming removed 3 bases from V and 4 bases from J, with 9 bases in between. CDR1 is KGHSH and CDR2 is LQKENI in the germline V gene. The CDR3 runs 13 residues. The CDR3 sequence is CASSPGQGETQYF. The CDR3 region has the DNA TGTGCCAGCTCACCCGGGCAGGGAGAGACCCAGTACTTC.

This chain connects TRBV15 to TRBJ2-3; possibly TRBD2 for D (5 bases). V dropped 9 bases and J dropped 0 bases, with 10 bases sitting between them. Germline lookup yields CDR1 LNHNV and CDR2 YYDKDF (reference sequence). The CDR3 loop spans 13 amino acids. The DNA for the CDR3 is TGTGCCACTAGCGCTTCTAGCACAGATACGCAGTATTTT. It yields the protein CATSASSTDTQYF.

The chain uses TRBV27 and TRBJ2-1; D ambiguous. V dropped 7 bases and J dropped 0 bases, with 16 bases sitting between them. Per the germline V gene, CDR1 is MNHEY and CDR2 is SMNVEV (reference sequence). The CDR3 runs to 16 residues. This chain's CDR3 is CASNQRPPSSYNEQFF. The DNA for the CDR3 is TGTGCCAGCAATCAAAGACCGCCTAGCTCCTACAATGAGCAGTTCTTC.

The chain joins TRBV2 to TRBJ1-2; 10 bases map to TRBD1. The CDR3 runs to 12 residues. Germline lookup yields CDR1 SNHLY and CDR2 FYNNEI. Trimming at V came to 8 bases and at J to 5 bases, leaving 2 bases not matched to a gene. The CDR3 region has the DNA TGTGCCAGCGGACAGGGGGAGTATGGCTACACCTTC. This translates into CASGQGEYGYTF. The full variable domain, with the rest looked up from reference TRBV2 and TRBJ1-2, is EPEVTQTPSHQVTQMGQEVILRCVPISNHLYFYWYRQILGQKVEFLVSFYNNEISEKSEIFDDQFSVERPDGSNFTLKIRSTKLEDSAMYFCASGQGEYGYTFGSGTRLTVV.

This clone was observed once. Written as DNA, the CDR3 is TGCGCCAGCAGCTCAACAGGGGGCTCTTACGAGCAGTACTTC. Translating it yields CASSSTGGSYEQYF. This chain connects TRBV5-1 to TRBJ2-7, with 9 nucleotides matching TRBD1. Germline V gene sequence: CDR1 SGHRS, CDR2 YFSETQ. CDR3 length: 14 amino acids. Trimming cost V 3 bases and J 4 bases; bases outside gene matches: 5.

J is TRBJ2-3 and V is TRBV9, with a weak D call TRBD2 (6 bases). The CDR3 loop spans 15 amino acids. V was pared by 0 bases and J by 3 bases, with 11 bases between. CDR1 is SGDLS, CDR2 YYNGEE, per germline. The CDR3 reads CASSVAPSGTDTQYF. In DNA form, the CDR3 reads TGTGCCAGCAGCGTAGCCCCCAGCGGGACAGATACGCAGTATTTT.

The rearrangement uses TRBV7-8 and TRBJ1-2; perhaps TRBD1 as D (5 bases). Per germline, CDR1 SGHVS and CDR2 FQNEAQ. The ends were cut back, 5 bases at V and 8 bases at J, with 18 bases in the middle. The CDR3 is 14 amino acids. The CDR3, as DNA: TGTGCCAGCAGCCAATGGAGGGGCAACGACGGCTACACCTTC. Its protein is CASSQWRGNDGYTF.

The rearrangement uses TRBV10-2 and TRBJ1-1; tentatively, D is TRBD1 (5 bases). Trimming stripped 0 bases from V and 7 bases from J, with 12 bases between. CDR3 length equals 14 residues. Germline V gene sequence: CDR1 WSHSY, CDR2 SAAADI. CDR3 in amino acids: CASSESGGYNEAFF. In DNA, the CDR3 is TGCGCCAGCAGTGAGTCGGGGGGGTATAATGAAGCTTTCTTT.

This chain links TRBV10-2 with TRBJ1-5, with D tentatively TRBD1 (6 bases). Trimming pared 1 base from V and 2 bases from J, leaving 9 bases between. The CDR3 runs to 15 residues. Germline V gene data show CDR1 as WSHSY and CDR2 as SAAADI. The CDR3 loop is CASSEWGLGNQPQHF. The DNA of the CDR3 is TGCGCCAGCAGTGAGTGGGGGCTCGGCAATCAGCCCCAGCATTTT.

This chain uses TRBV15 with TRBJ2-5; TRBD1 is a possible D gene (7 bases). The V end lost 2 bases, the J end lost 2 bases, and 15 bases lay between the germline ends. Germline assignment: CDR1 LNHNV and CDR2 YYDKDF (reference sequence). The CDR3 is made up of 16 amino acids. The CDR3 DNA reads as TGTGCCACCAGCAGACACGCCCAGGGGGGTCAAGAGACCCAGTACTTC. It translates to CATSRHAQGGQETQYF.